This TCR beta chain comes out of a study of cytomegalovirus exposure and HLA in healthy donors. The CDR3 is 15 residues long. Between the trimmed V and J ends, which lost 1 base and 2 bases, there was a span of 10 bases. Germline V gene data show CDR1 as SGHAT and CDR2 as FQDESV (reference sequence). 13 Jbeta primers and 60 Vbeta primers were used for the PCR. Sequencing used immunoSEQ multiplex PCR; TCRdb keeps in-frame clones, though not all of them. The data show about 140,000 clones, with over 65% seen just once and approximately 1.4% held by the top ten. The study's findings and limits: The study dropped some indistinguishable V segments, TRBV6-2 and TRBV6-3 among them. Later work found most CMV-associated TCR beta chains apparently HLA-restricted. The only immune exposure information that was available was CMV serostatus. Later findings reportedly placed an Asian-associated ancestry cluster below the roughly 730-donor mean for N-insertions.

Comments on this clone: The antigen is not known.

This clonotype originated in a middle-aged man in good health and CMV-seronegative. Sequencing used PBMCs. The V and J genes are TRBV11-1 and TRBJ2-3; D unresolved. CDR3: CASSLGSVFTDTQYF. In nucleotides, the CDR3 is TGTGCCAGCAGCTTAGGGTCAGTTTTCACAGATACGCAGTATTTT.